Shown below are 18 T cell receptor beta chains from a single sample sequenced in a study of blood T cell repertoires in COVID-19. Repertoires were generated with immunoSEQ multiplex PCR, while TCRdb's copy carries only in-frame clones and drops some. The repertoire holds just over 250,000 clones, with around nine tenths as singletons. The material sequenced was peripheral blood. The receptor source for this set is a woman in her sixties or seventies with COVID-19, enrolled during active disease.

This chain connects TRBV5-1 to TRBJ1-1; 9 bases match TRBD1. Per germline, CDR1 SGHRS and CDR2 YFSETQ. The CDR3 runs to 15 residues. The V and J ends lost 2 bases and 1 base, in that order; junction bases with no gene match: 3. The CDR3 here is CASSFTGGGNTEAFF. The CDR3 DNA reads TGCGCCAGCAGCTTTACAGGGGGCGGGAACACTGAAGCTTTCTTT.

The chain has TRBV30 and TRBJ1-2; D ambiguous. The germline CDR1 and CDR2 sequences are GTSNPN and SVGIG (reference sequence). V lost 2 bases to trimming and J lost 2 bases, with 15 bases between them. This CDR3 contains 15 residues. This chain's CDR3 is CAWSLNRLLNYGYTF. The CDR3 nucleotides read TGTGCCTGGAGTCTCAATCGACTCCTCAACTATGGCTACACCTTC.

This rearrangement joins TRBV2 to TRBJ1-1, with D unresolved. There are 15 residues in the CDR3. Trimming removed 2 bases from V and 4 bases from J, with 14 bases in between. Germline assignment: CDR1 SNHLY and CDR2 FYNNEI. CDR3 DNA sequence: TGTGCCAGCAGTGAATCCGCACCCTTGGCCACTGAAGCTTTCTTT. It specifies CASSESAPLATEAFF.

This clone has more than one count but fewer than ten. The chain carries TRBV12-3 or TRBV12-4 and TRBJ1-5; possibly TRBD1 for D (6 bases). Between the trimmed V and J ends, which lost 10 bases and 6 bases, there was a span of 16 bases. The CDR3 runs to 13 residues. This CDR3 is CATREGVGQPQHF. In DNA form, the CDR3 reads TGTGCCACCCGGGAGGGGGTCGGTCAGCCCCAGCATTTT.

The CDR3 region has the DNA TGTGCCAGTAAGACAGGGCCTGGAAACACCATATATTTT. Amino acids: CASKTGPGNTIYF. The chain recombines TRBV6-5 with TRBJ1-3; 7 nucleotides line up with TRBD1. CDR1 is MNHEY, CDR2 SVGAGI, per germline. V was pared by 9 bases and J by 2 bases, with 4 bases of the junction left unmatched. The CDR3 consists of 13 residues.

The chain joins TRBV11-1 to TRBJ1-2, with D possibly being TRBD1 (6 bases). The length of the CDR3 is 13 residues. Between the trimmed V and J ends, which lost 5 bases and 1 base, there was a span of 8 bases. Germline CDR1 reads SGHAT; CDR2 reads FQDESV (reference sequence). CDR3 bases: TGTGCCAGCAGCCACAGGGATAACTATGGCTACACCTTC. This codes for CASSHRDNYGYTF.

This clone was counted between two and nine times. The rearrangement links TRBV6-5 to TRBJ1-2, with 7 positions matching TRBD1. Trimming removed 9 bases from V and 1 base from J; junction bases left unmatched: 2. CDR3 length: 12 residues. CDR1 is MNHEY and CDR2 is SVGAGI in the germline V gene. DNA of the CDR3: TGTGCCAGACGGGACAGTAACTATGGCTACACCTTC. This encodes CARRDSNYGYTF.

The table lists this clone with a count of one. The rearrangement uses TRBV29-1 and TRBJ1-1; D is possibly TRBD1 (5 bases). The ends were cut back, 7 bases at V and 1 base at J, with 16 bases in the middle. Per germline, CDR1 SQVTM and CDR2 ANQGSEA. CDR3 size: 14 residues. The CDR3 loop reads CSAPGGNTNTEAFF. The CDR3 coding sequence is TGCAGCGCTCCCGGGGGGAACACGAACACTGAAGCTTTCTTT.

This clone was recorded once. The chain couples TRBV28 to TRBJ1-4; 9 nucleotides agree with TRBD1. V was clipped by 6 bases and J by 7 bases; unmatched bases: 9. CDR3 length: 15 residues. Germline CDR1 MDHEN, CDR2 SYDVKM. The CDR3 region is CASREGQGRSEKLFF. In nucleotides, the CDR3 is TGTGCCAGCAGGGAAGGACAGGGGAGAAGTGAAAAACTGTTTTTT.

The chain couples TRBV6-5 to TRBJ1-5; D call uncertain. CDR3 size: 15 residues. Trimming pared 2 bases from V and 5 bases from J, leaving 13 bases between. From germline, CDR1 is MNHEY and CDR2 SVGAGI. CDR3 sequence: CASSYETGGDQPQHF. For the CDR3, the DNA is TGTGCCAGCAGTTACGAGACGGGCGGGGATCAGCCCCAGCATTTT.

This clone was counted a few times. V is TRBV30 and J is TRBJ2-2; tentative D call: TRBD1 (5 bases). The CDR3 runs 14 residues. Germline-derived CDR1 and CDR2 are GTSNPN and SVGIG (reference sequence). Trimming left V 0 bases short and J 6 bases short, with 11 bases between. CDR3 residues: CAWSVLRRAGELFF. DNA of the CDR3: TGTGCCTGGAGTGTACTTCGCAGGGCCGGGGAGCTGTTTTTT.

The rearrangement joins TRBV3-1 (or the pseudogene TRBV3-2) to TRBJ1-2; D is perhaps TRBD1 (6 bases). The V gene lost 2 bases and the J gene lost 6 bases, with 10 bases spanning the gap. Germline V gene data show CDR1 as LGHDT and CDR2 as YNNKEL (reference sequence). This CDR3 spans 13 amino acids. In DNA form, the CDR3 reads TGTGCCAGCAGCCAAAAGGGGGGGGATGGCTACACCTTC. Translation: CASSQKGGDGYTF.

The V call is TRBV18, the J call TRBJ1-2, with D perhaps matching TRBD1 (6 bases). The germline V gene has CDR1 KGHSH and CDR2 LQKENI. This CDR3 spans 14 amino acids. V shed 3 bases and J shed 5 bases, with 13 bases lying between them. The CDR3 reads CASSPQGFDYGYTF. The CDR3 coding sequence is TGTGCCAGCTCACCCCAGGGGTTTGATTATGGCTACACCTTC. The full variable domain, in which reference TRBV18 and TRBJ1-2 provide the parts outside the CDR3, is NAGVMQNPRHLVRRRGQEARLRCSPMKGHSHVYWYRQLPEEGLKFMVYLQKENIIDESGMPKERFSAEFPKEGPSILRIQQVVRGDSAAYFCASSPQGFDYGYTFGSGTRLTVV.

This chain links TRBV11-2 with TRBJ2-6, with 8 bases matching TRBD1. CDR1 and CDR2 from the germline V gene are SGHAT and FQNNGV. The length of the CDR3 is 19 residues. The trim removed 3 bases at V and 1 base at J, leaving 11 bases unmatched. In DNA form, the CDR3 reads TGTGCCAGCAGCTTTCCCAGGGGGACAGGTCTTTCTGGGGCCAACGTCCTGACTTTC. Encoded protein: CASSFPRGTGLSGANVLTF.

The gene calls are TRBV5-4 and TRBJ1-4; 8 bases are a match to TRBD1. The V gene end was trimmed by 5 bases and the J gene end by 0 bases; junction bases not matched to a gene: 3. The CDR3 spans 15 residues. Germline-derived CDR1 and CDR2 are SGHNT and YYREEE (reference sequence). Here the CDR3 DNA reads TGTGCCAGCAGTCGACAGGGGACAACTAATGAAAAACTGTTTTTT. This codes for CASSRQGTTNEKLFF.

This chain uses TRBV6-5 with TRBJ2-7; 7 bases agree with TRBD1. CDR1 is MNHEY and CDR2 is SVGAGI in the germline V gene. J gave up 2 bases and V 5 bases, and 9 bases lay outside the gene matches. The CDR3 is 15 amino acids. CDR3: CASSTGTAVPYEQYF. In DNA, the CDR3 is TGTGCCAGCAGTACAGGGACAGCCGTACCCTACGAGCAGTACTTC.

This clone was seen only once. V usage is TRBV27 and J usage is TRBJ2-7; the D is unclear. Trimming took 10 bases from V and 0 from J, leaving 7 bases between them. The CDR3 totals 11 residues. From germline, CDR1 is MNHEY and CDR2 SMNVEV (reference sequence). CDR3 in amino acids: CATSSSYEQYF. The DNA of the CDR3 is TGTGCCACCTCGTCCTCCTACGAGCAGTACTTC.

V gene TRBV7-6 combines with J gene TRBJ2-2, with 10 bases identical to TRBD2. J gave up 4 bases and V 5 bases, and 7 bases lay outside the gene matches. From germline, CDR1 is SGHVS and CDR2 FNYEAQ. The CDR3 is made up of 16 amino acids. This CDR3 is CASSPDTSGITGELFF. CDR3 sequence (DNA): TGTGCCAGCAGCCCAGATACTAGCGGGATCACCGGGGAGCTGTTTTTT.